These T cell receptor beta chains were read from a single sample in a study of T-cell memory formation after mild COVID-19. TCRdb recomputed calls from the 5' RACE reads with MiXCR, one row per CDR3 protein. The sample consists of about 150,000 distinct CDR3 sequences, under 7% of them appearing once. Sequenced material: PBMCs or a T cell subset sorted from them (not recorded which). Receptors were obtained from an adult woman who had mild COVID-19 (a few samples of this study predate the infection). Cell type and time point are not known. CDR3s include the opening cysteine and the closing phenylalanine or tryptophan. Each record gives: V gene, J gene, clone size, CDR3 protein. For some rows the clone size is stated as once, few or many, or as a class when expanded; others skip it.

>TRBV6-5|TRBJ1-5|few
CASRQGFYSNQPQHF
>TRBV19|TRBJ2-1|few
CASSKTRDNEQFF
>TRBV6-4|TRBJ1-2|NA
CASSDYKGSGGYTF
>TRBV2|TRBJ2-1|many
CASSLKPGQANEQFF
>TRBV6-5|TRBJ1-2|few
CASSYSRIGTELNYGYTF
>TRBV29-1|TRBJ2-3|many
CSVEDILRGGTDTQYF
>TRBV24-1|TRBJ1-2|NA
CATSRDSLNYGYTF
>TRBV19|TRBJ1-1|NA
CASSSLQGATEAFF
>TRBV5-1|TRBJ1-1|many
CASSWGQGLGTEAFF
>TRBV7-2|TRBJ2-7|NA
CASSLAWLASRGNEQYF
>TRBV7-9|TRBJ2-3|few
CASSSLAGGPRTQYF
>TRBV7-9|TRBJ1-2|many
CASSSPLADNYGYTF
>TRBV19|TRBJ2-5|few
CASSYGQLGTQYF
>TRBV12-3/TRBV12-4|TRBJ2-6|NA
CASSPKGANVLTF
>TRBV4-3|TRBJ2-1|NA
CASSPDWGTYNEQFF
>TRBV20-1|TRBJ2-1|medium-sized
CSAPRSGLAGNNEQFF
>TRBV12-3/TRBV12-4|TRBJ1-1|NA
CASSLQASNTEAFF
>TRBV4-2|TRBJ2-5|few
CASSQGLGEETQYF
>TRBV19|TRBJ2-1|many
CASSHSRGDNEQFF
>TRBV29-1|TRBJ2-1|many
CSVDPGSGQFF
>TRBV3-1|TRBJ1-1|few
CASRTGPGAEAFF
>TRBV5-5|TRBJ1-6|NA
CASSLWLSGNSPLHF
>TRBV5-1|TRBJ2-1|many
CASSLDAGGPDEQFF
>TRBV5-1|TRBJ1-1|NA
CASSKSPGQNTEAFF
>TRBV12-3/TRBV12-4|TRBJ1-2|few
CASSPDRGWGYTF
>TRBV6-6|TRBJ2-7|few
CASSYPPGIRYEQYF
>TRBV5-5|TRBJ1-6|NA
CASSPVTDSPLHF
>TRBV5-5|TRBJ1-3|few
CASSQFGSSGNTIYF
>TRBV6-5|TRBJ2-4|NA
CAVQRERWGIQYF
>TRBV3-1|TRBJ2-3|few
CASSWTGTDTQYF
>TRBV7-2|TRBJ1-4|many
CASSRDRDEKLFF
>TRBV18|TRBJ2-3|few
CASSPVSAGTDTQYF
>TRBV7-2|TRBJ2-1|NA
CASSFGASYNEQFF
>TRBV7-2|TRBJ2-3|many
CASSLGSGSTDTQYF
>TRBV9|TRBJ2-3|many
CASSVSSTDTQYF
>TRBV12-3/TRBV12-4|TRBJ2-3|many
CASSLTQAYSTDTQYF
>TRBV12-5|TRBJ2-2|few
CASGQTSGRGELFF
>TRBV27|TRBJ1-6|NA
CASSLHRDGSPLHF
>TRBV19|TRBJ2-5|few
CASSIGWRRQKETQYF
>TRBV5-1|TRBJ1-3|NA
CASSPVTGGGNTIYF
>TRBV7-9|TRBJ2-3|many
CASMLGSDTQYF
>TRBV12-3/TRBV12-4|TRBJ2-7|NA
CASTPAESQYF
>TRBV29-1|TRBJ2-1|many
CSVRVLAGLYNEQFF
>TRBV7-2|TRBJ2-1|few
CASSVGLAGANEQFF
>TRBV6-2/TRBV6-3|TRBJ1-2|few
CASSPTGARGYTF
>TRBV9|TRBJ2-7|many
CASSVTGTSGEQYF
>TRBV4-3|TRBJ2-1|few
CASSQDWTARDEQFF